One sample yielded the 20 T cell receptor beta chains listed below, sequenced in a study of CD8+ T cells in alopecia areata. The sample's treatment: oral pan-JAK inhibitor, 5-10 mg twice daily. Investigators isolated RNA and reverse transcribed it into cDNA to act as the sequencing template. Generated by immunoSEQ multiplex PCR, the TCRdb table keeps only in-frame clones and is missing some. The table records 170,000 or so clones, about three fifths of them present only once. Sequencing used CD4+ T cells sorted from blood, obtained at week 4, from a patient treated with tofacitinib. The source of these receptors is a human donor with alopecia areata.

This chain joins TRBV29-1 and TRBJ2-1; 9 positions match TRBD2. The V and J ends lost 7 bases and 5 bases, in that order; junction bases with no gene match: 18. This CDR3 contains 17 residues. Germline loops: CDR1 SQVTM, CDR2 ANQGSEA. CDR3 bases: TGCAGCGCCCAAGGTAGCGGGGGTTCCCTGGGCCACAATGAGCAGTTCTTC. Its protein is CSAQGSGGSLGHNEQFF.

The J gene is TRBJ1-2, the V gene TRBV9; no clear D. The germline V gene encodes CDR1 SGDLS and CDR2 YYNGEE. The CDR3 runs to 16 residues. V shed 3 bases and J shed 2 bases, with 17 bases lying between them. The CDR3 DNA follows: TGTGCCAGCAGCGCCCCCAGCAACCGGGCCAACTATGGCTACACCTTC. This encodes CASSAPSNRANYGYTF.

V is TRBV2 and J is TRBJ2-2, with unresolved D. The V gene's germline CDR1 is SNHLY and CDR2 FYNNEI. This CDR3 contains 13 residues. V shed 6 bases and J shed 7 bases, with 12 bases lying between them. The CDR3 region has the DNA TGTGCCAGCAGCCCCACAGTAGACGGGGAGCTGTTTTTT. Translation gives CASSPTVDGELFF.

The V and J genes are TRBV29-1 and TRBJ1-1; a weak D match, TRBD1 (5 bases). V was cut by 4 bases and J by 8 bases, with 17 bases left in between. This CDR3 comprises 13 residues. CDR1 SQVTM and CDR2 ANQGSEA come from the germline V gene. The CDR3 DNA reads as TGCAGCGTTGCCCCTGGGACTCTACGGGAAGCTTTCTTT. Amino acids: CSVAPGTLREAFF.

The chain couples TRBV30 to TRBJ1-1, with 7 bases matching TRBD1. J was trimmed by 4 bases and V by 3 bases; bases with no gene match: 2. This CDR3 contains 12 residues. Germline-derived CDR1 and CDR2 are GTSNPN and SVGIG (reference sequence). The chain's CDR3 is CAWSYRGTEAFF. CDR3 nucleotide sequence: TGTGCCTGGAGCTACAGGGGCACTGAAGCTTTCTTT.

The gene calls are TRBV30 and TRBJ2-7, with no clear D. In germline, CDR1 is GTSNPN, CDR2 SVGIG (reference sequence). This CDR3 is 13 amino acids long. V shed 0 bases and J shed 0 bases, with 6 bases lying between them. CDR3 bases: TGTGCCTGGAGTGTAGGAAACTCCTACGAGCAGTACTTC. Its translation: CAWSVGNSYEQYF.

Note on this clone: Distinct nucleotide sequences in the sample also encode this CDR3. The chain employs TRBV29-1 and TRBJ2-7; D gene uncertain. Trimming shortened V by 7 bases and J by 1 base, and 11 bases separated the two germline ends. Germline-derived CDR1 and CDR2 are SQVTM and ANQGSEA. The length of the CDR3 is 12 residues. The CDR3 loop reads CSANDGSYEQYF. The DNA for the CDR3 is TGCAGCGCCAACGACGGTTCCTACGAGCAGTACTTC.

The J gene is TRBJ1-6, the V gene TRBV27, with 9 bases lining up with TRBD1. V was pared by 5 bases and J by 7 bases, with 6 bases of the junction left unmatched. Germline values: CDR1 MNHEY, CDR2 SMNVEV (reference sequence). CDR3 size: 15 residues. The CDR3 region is CASSLSGQGNSPLHF. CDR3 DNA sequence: TGTGCCAGCAGTCTAAGCGGACAGGGGAATTCACCCCTCCACTTT.

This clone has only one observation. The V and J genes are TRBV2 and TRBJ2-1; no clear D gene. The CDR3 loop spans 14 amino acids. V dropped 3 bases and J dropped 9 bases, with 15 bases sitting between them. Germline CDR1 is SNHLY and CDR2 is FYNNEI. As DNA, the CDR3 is TGTGCCAGCAGTGACAGGACCTGGGGTGGTGAGCAGTTCTTC. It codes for CASSDRTWGGEQFF. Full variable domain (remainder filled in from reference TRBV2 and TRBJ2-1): EPEVTQTPSHQVTQMGQEVILRCVPISNHLYFYWYRQILGQKVEFLVSFYNNEISEKSEIFDDQFSVERPDGSNFTLKIRSTKLEDSAMYFCASSDRTWGGEQFFGPGTRLTVL.

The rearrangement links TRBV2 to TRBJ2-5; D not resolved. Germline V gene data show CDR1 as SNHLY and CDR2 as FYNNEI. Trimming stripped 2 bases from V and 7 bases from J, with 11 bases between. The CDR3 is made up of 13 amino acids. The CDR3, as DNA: TGTGCCAGCAGTGAACTAGGTCTGGGGACCCAGTACTTC. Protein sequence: CASSELGLGTQYF.

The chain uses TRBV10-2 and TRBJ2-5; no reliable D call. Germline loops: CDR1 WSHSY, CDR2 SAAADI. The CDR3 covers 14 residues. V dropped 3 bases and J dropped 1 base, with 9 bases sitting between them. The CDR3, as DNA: TGCGCCAGCAGTGACCGTCTCCCCCAAGAGACCCAGTACTTC. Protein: CASSDRLPQETQYF.

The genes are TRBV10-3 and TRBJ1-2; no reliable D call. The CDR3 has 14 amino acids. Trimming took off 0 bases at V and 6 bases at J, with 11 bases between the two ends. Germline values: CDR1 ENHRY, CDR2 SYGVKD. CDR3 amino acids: CAISESRVYDGYTF. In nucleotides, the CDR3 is TGTGCCATCAGTGAGTCGAGGGTTTACGATGGCTACACCTTC.

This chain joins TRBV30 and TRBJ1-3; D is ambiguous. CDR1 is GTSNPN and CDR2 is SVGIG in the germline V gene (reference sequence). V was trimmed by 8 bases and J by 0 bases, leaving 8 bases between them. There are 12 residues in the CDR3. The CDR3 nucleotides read TGTGCCCTTCGTAGCTCTGGAAACACCATATATTTT. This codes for CALRSSGNTIYF. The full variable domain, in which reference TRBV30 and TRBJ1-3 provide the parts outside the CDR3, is SQTIHQWPATLVQPVGSPLSLECTVEGTSNPNLYWYRQAAGRGLQLLFYSVGIGQISSEVPQNLSASRPQDRQFILSSKKLLLSDSGFYLCALRSSGNTIYFGEGSWLTVV.

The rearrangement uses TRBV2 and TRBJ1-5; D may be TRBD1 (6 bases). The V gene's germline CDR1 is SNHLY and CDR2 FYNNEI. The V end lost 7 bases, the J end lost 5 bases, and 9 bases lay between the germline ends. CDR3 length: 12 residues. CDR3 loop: CASTSGDQPQHF. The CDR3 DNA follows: TGTGCCAGCACGTCAGGGGATCAGCCCCAGCATTTT.

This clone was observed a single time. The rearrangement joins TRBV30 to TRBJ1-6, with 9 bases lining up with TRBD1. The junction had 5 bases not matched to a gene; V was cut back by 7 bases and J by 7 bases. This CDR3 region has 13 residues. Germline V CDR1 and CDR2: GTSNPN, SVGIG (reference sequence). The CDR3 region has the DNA TGTGCCTTCGGGACAGGGCTGAATTCACCCCTCCACTTT. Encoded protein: CAFGTGLNSPLHF.

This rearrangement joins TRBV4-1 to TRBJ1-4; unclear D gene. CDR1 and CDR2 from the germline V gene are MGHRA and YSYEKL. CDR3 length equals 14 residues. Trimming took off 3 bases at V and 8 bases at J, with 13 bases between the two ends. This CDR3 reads CASSHNRGVEKLFF. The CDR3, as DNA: TGCGCCAGCAGCCACAACCGGGGAGTGGAAAAACTGTTTTTT.

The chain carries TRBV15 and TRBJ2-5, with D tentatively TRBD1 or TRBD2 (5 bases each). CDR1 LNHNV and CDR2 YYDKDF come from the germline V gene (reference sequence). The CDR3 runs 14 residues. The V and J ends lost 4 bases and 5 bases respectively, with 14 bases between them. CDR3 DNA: TGTGCCACCAGCACCCCGGGGCGCTTGGAGACCCAGTACTTC. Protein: CATSTPGRLETQYF.

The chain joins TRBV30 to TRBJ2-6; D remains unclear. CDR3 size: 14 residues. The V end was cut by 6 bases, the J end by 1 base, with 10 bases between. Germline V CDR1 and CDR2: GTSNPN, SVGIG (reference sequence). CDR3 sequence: CACPLVSGANVLTF. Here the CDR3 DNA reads TGTGCCTGCCCCCTAGTGTCTGGGGCCAACGTCCTGACTTTC.

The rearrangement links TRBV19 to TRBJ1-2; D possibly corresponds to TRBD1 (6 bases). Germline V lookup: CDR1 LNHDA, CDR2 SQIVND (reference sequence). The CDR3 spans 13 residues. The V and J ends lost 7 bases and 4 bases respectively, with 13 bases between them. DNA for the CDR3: TGTGCCAGTAACACAGGGAAGATCTATGGCTACACCTTC. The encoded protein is CASNTGKIYGYTF. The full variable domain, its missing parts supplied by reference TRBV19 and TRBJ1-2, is DGGITQSPKYLFRKEGQNVTLSCEQNLNHDAMYWYRQDPGQGLRLIYYSQIVNDFQKGDIAEGYSVSREKKESFPLTVTSAQKNPTAFYLCASNTGKIYGYTFGSGTRLTVV.

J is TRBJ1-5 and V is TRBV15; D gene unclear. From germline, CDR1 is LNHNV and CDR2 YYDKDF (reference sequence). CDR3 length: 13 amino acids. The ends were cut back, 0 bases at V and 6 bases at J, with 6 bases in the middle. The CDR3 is CATSREVAQPQHF. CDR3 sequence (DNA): TGTGCCACCAGCAGAGAGGTGGCTCAGCCCCAGCATTTT.